This is a list of T cell receptor delta chains from one sample in a study of γδ T cells in repeated Plasmodium falciparum infection. TCRdb reapplied CATT to the multiplex PCR reads. The table records around 46,000 delta-chain clones, roughly 1.6% of them present only once. The sample was gamma-delta T cells from blood. The receptors come from a pool of human donors (malaria-infected and uninfected, not separated). Both conserved end residues are part of each CDR3.

V gene: TRDV2
J gene: TRDJ1
CDR3 length: 17
CDR3 protein: CACDTVGRIRYTDKLIF

V gene: TRDV2
J gene: TRDJ2
CDR3 length: 14
CDR3 protein: CACDGIRGTAQLFF

V gene: TRDV1
J gene: TRDJ1
CDR3 length: 21
CDR3 protein: CALGEPPRFLPGAPYTDKLIF

V gene: TRDV1
J gene: TRDJ1
CDR3 length: 22
CDR3 protein: CALGKTPFFLTNLASPTDKLIF

V gene: TRDV3
J gene: TRDJ1
CDR3 length: 16
CDR3 protein: CASTAFLGVTTDKLIF

V gene: TRDV1
J gene: TRDJ1
CDR3 length: 15
CDR3 protein: CALGDIKAFPVGLIF

V gene: TRDV1
J gene: TRDJ1
CDR3 length: 21
CDR3 protein: CALGELGRVPTGTPYTDKLIF

V gene: TRDV1
J gene: TRDJ1
CDR3 length: 20
CDR3 protein: CALGEPLGPTRPGYTDKLIF

V gene: TRDV2
J gene: TRDJ1
CDR3 length: 20
CDR3 protein: CACDRLLGDTPPAKGDKLIF

V gene: TRDV1
J gene: TRDJ1
CDR3 length: 20
CDR3 protein: CALGELPTFLSTPFANKLIF

V gene: TRDV1
J gene: TRDJ1
CDR3 length: 24
CDR3 protein: CALGELGLPLNSLSLGDPSPKLIF

V gene: TRDV2
J gene: TRDJ1
CDR3 length: 20
CDR3 protein: CACDYVLGDTDGPYTDKLIF

V gene: TRDV1
J gene: TRDJ1
CDR3 length: 15
CDR3 protein: CALGDRYWDTDKLIF

V gene: TRDV1
J gene: TRDJ2
CDR3 length: 16
CDR3 protein: CALGELHHGDPAQLFF

V gene: TRDV1
J gene: TRDJ1
CDR3 length: 25
CDR3 protein: CALGESHLPTRTGGYDFPPSYKLIF

V gene: TRDV1
J gene: TRDJ1
CDR3 length: 22
CDR3 protein: CALGERRRSYGLGGILSDKLIF

V gene: TRDV1
J gene: TRDJ1
CDR3 length: 14
CDR3 protein: CALGFTPNPSKLIF

V gene: TRDV1
J gene: TRDJ1
CDR3 length: 20
CDR3 protein: CALGDQTSSVLPMYTDKLIF

V gene: TRDV1
J gene: TRDJ1
CDR3 length: 23
CDR3 protein: CALGEQRGGGATWVQVYTDKLIF

V gene: TRDV1
J gene: TRDJ1
CDR3 length: 20
CDR3 protein: CALGSQGGPTALGITHKLIF

V gene: TRDV1
J gene: TRDJ1
CDR3 length: 15
CDR3 protein: CALGEAWANTDKLIF

V gene: TRDV1
J gene: TRDJ1
CDR3 length: 17
CDR3 protein: CALGELRAVGLRYKLIF

V gene: TRDV1
J gene: TRDJ1
CDR3 length: 26
CDR3 protein: CALGGIRCIAAPNAGGDLPGDTELIF

V gene: TRDV2
J gene: TRDJ1
CDR3 length: 18
CDR3 protein: CACDPTGGYPTYTDKLIF

V gene: TRDV2
J gene: TRDJ3
CDR3 length: 19
CDR3 protein: CACDTLATEGSWDTRQMFF

V gene: TRDV1
J gene: TRDJ1
CDR3 length: 19
CDR3 protein: CALGVCTRAGRGMSDKLIF

V gene: TRDV1
J gene: TRDJ1
CDR3 length: 21
CDR3 protein: CALGETKPPRYWGCATDKLIF

V gene: TRDV2
J gene: TRDJ1
CDR3 length: 18
CDR3 protein: CACDGVQAGGRITDKLIF

V gene: TRDV1
J gene: TRDJ1
CDR3 length: 30
CDR3 protein: CALGEIGRQDTFHFLYRRIWGITLLDKLIF

V gene: TRDV1
J gene: TRDJ1
CDR3 length: 19
CDR3 protein: CALGEGSQRGGYLADKLIF

V gene: TRDV3
J gene: TRDJ1
CDR3 length: 20
CDR3 protein: CAFYVHSYLYWGTYTDKLIF

V gene: TRDV1
J gene: TRDJ1
CDR3 length: 23
CDR3 protein: CALGELAATCGTGGYARTDKLIF

V gene: TRDV2
J gene: TRDJ1
CDR3 length: 18
CDR3 protein: CACDTVSGGYAYGDKLIF

V gene: TRDV1
J gene: TRDJ1
CDR3 length: 18
CDR3 protein: CALGEGRVLSGYTDKLIF

V gene: TRDV1
J gene: TRDJ1
CDR3 length: 23
CDR3 protein: CALGEFPSLPVRLGDLYTDKLIF

V gene: TRDV2
J gene: TRDJ1
CDR3 length: 15
CDR3 protein: CACDRLGDKSDKLIF

V gene: TRDV1
J gene: TRDJ1
CDR3 length: 18
CDR3 protein: CALGPIVAPLGDSDKLIF

V gene: TRDV2
J gene: TRDJ1
CDR3 length: 19
CDR3 protein: CACDGILGDRYRNTDKLIF

V gene: TRDV1
J gene: TRDJ1
CDR3 length: 16
CDR3 protein: CALGAPGWVITYKLIF

V gene: TRDV1
J gene: TRDJ1
CDR3 length: 21
CDR3 protein: CALGAPSYVSLLGDTADKLIF

V gene: TRDV1
J gene: TRDJ1
CDR3 length: 18
CDR3 protein: CALWSRTGGYAGTDKLIF

V gene: TRDV1
J gene: TRDJ1
CDR3 length: 23
CDR3 protein: CALGELYPILPATGGYLGYKLIF